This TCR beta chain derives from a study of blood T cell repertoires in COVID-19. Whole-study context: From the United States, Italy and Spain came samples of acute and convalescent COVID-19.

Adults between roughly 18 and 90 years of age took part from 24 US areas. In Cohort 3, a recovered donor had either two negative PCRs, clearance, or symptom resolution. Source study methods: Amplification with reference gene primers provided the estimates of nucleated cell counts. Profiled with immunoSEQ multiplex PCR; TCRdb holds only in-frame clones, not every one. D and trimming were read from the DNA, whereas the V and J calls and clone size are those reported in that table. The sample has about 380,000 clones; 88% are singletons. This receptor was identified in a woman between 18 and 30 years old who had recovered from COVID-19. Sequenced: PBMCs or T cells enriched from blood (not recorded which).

The CDR3, as DNA: TGTGCCAGCAGCGTCGGTAAGAACACCGGGGAGCTGTTTTTT. This sequence encodes CASSVGKNTGELFF. This chain connects TRBV4-2 to TRBJ2-2; no definite D call. Germline V gene sequence: CDR1 LGHNA, CDR2 YNFKEQ. Trimming removed 5 bases at V and 1 base at J, with 8 bases between. The CDR3 loop spans 14 amino acids.